The rows below give T cell receptor beta chains drawn from one sample of a study of CD8+CD57+ T cells in acquired aplastic anemia. TCRdb called the reads again in MiXCR, with one record for every CDR3 protein. The sample holds about 290,000 distinct CDR3 sequences, under 65% seen once. Specimen: sorted CD4+, CD8+, or CD8+CD57+ T cells (not recorded which) from PBMCs. These receptors came from a human donor with aplastic anemia. Both conserved end residues are part of each CDR3. A D gene is named only where the DNA matches it firmly. Rows may omit the clone size; those that give it use once, few, many or a size class.

V gene,D gene,J gene,clone size,CDR3 DNA,CDR3 protein
TRBV6-5,TRBD2,TRBJ2-2,many,TGTGCCAGCAGTGCCTCTCCGACTAGCTGGAACACCGGGGAGCTGTTTTTT,CASSASPTSWNTGELFF
TRBV4-3,TRBD1,TRBJ1-1,NA,TGCGCCAGCAGCCCCGGAGTACAGGGGAATGAAGCTTTCTTT,CASSPGVQGNEAFF
TRBV10-3,NA,TRBJ1-5,NA,TGTGCCATCAGTGAAGCAGGCCAGCCCCAGCATTTT,CAISEAGQPQHF
TRBV7-2,TRBD1,TRBJ1-2,NA,TGTGCCAGCAGCCGAGGGACAGGGGGTGGCTACACCTTC,CASSRGTGGGYTF
TRBV7-8,TRBD1,TRBJ2-2,NA,TGTGCCAGCAGGAAGGGACAGGGTGTAACCGGGGAGCTGTTTTTT,CASRKGQGVTGELFF
TRBV20-1,NA,TRBJ2-3,many,TGCAGTGCACTCGACCGACGAATTCGGACAGATACGCAGTATTTT,CSALDRRIRTDTQYF
TRBV20-1,NA,TRBJ2-7,few,TGCAGTGCTAAGCGTCCGGGAGCTAGCGAGCAGTACTTC,CSAKRPGASEQYF
TRBV11-2,NA,TRBJ1-2,NA,TGTGCCAGCAGCACCGCCTACACCTTC,CASSTAYTF
TRBV15,TRBD1,TRBJ2-7,NA,TGTGCCACCAGCAGAGGGACAGGTGTCTACGAGCAGTACTTC,CATSRGTGVYEQYF
TRBV5-6,NA,TRBJ1-1,many,TGTGCCAGCAGGGTTATTGGGGGCCTAATCACTGAAGCTTTCTTT,CASRVIGGLITEAFF
TRBV5-1,TRBD1,TRBJ2-7,NA,TGCGCCAGCAGCCCGGGACAGGGGGTGAACGAGCAGTACTTC,CASSPGQGVNEQYF
TRBV5-1,TRBD2,TRBJ2-2,few,TGCGCCAGCAGCTGGACTAGCGGGGAAGGGGAGCTGTTTTTT,CASSWTSGEGELFF
TRBV2,NA,TRBJ2-7,NA,TGTGCCAGCGGGGGTCACAGCTCCTACGAGCAGTACTTC,CASGGHSSYEQYF
TRBV6-5,NA,TRBJ2-7,few,TGTGCCATCCCCGGGACACCCTTCTACGAGCAGTACTTC,CAIPGTPFYEQYF
TRBV15,NA,TRBJ1-6,NA,TGTGCCACCATTCCCTTGGGAAACCGGGGGAATTCACCCCTCCACTTT,CATIPLGNRGNSPLHF
TRBV25-1,NA,TRBJ1-5,NA,TGTGCCAGCAGTGAGAACAGGTTCTATCAGCCCCAGCATTTT,CASSENRFYQPQHF
TRBV2,TRBD1,TRBJ1-1,NA,TGTGCCAGCAGTCGTTTACTGGGACAGGGTTACACTGAAGCTTTCTTT,CASSRLLGQGYTEAFF
TRBV20-1,TRBD1,TRBJ2-7,few,TGCAGTGCCACTGAGCCCGGGACAGCAGCCTACGAGCAGTACTTC,CSATEPGTAAYEQYF
TRBV19,TRBD1,TRBJ2-7,NA,TGTGCCAGTAGTATAGTGGGGACAGTTAAATCCTCCTACGAGCAGTACTTC,CASSIVGTVKSSYEQYF
TRBV29-1,NA,TRBJ2-5,many,TGCAGCGGGGGGGAAGAGACCCAGTACTTC,CSGGEETQYF
TRBV29-1,TRBD1,TRBJ2-1,once,TGCAGCTTGAGGGGACAGGGAGGGTACAATGAGCAGTTCTTC,CSLRGQGGYNEQFF
TRBV12-3/TRBV12-4,NA,TRBJ1-5,many,TGTGCCAGCAGTTTTGGTTGGGGGGAAGTCAATCAGCCCCAGCATTTT,CASSFGWGEVNQPQHF
TRBV24-1,NA,TRBJ2-2,NA,TGTGCCACCAGTCCCAGCGGAGACAACACCGGGGAGCTGTTTTTT,CATSPSGDNTGELFF
TRBV12-3/TRBV12-4,NA,TRBJ2-3,NA,TGTGTCAGCAGATTGACCTTGGCCACAGATACGCAGTATTTT,CVSRLTLATDTQYF
TRBV25-1,TRBD1,TRBJ2-2,few,TGTGCCGGGACAGGGGAAAGGACCGGGGAGCTGTTTTTT,CAGTGERTGELFF
TRBV11-2,TRBD1,TRBJ1-1,NA,TGTGCCAGCAGCTCACACAGGGGGCCCACTGAAGCTTTCTTT,CASSSHRGPTEAFF
TRBV19,NA,TRBJ2-3,NA,TGTGCCAGTAGTATAGAAGGCGGGGGCGGGGGTACGCAGTATTTT,CASSIEGGGGGTQYF
TRBV7-9,TRBD1,TRBJ2-5,NA,TGTGCCAGCAGCTGGGCGACAGGGGAGGAGACCCAGTACTTC,CASSWATGEETQYF
TRBV20-1,TRBD1,TRBJ1-3,once,TGCAGTGCAAGGACAGGGGACTCTGGAAACACCATATATTTT,CSARTGDSGNTIYF
TRBV20-1,NA,TRBJ1-1,NA,TGCAGTGCTAGAGAGTGGGGGGCTGAAGCTTTCTTT,CSAREWGAEAFF
TRBV12-3/TRBV12-4,NA,TRBJ1-3,NA,TGTGCCAGCAGTTTAGGACAAGAAAGCACCATATGTTTT,CASSLGQESTICF
TRBV2,TRBD1,TRBJ1-1,NA,TGTGCCAGCAGGGACCGGACAGGGGAGGATTGGGCTTTCTTT,CASRDRTGEDWAFF
TRBV7-2,NA,TRBJ1-1,NA,TGTGCCAGCAGCTTTGGACTGGATAGGCCTTCTTTT,CASSFGLDRPSF
TRBV24-1,TRBD2,TRBJ2-1,NA,TGTGCCACCAGTGTTGGGGGGGATGAGCAGTTCTTC,CATSVGGDEQFF
TRBV5-1,NA,TRBJ1-1,many,TGCGCCAGCAGGGGGGTCGGGAACACTGAAGCTTTCTTT,CASRGVGNTEAFF
TRBV5-1,NA,TRBJ2-3,many,TGCGCCAGCAGCTTGGTAGTTCTACGTTATAGCACAGATACGCAGTATTTT,CASSLVVLRYSTDTQYF
TRBV18,NA,TRBJ1-1,NA,TGTGCCAACTCACTCGACAGTAACACTGAAGCTTTCTTT,CANSLDSNTEAFF
TRBV6-1,NA,TRBJ2-2,many,TGTGCCATCCAAGGGCAAATAAGAACCGGGGAGCTGTTTTTT,CAIQGQIRTGELFF
TRBV13,NA,TRBJ1-5,NA,TGTGCCAGCAGGTCCCAAGGCAGTAATCAGCCCCAGCATTTT,CASRSQGSNQPQHF
TRBV7-8,NA,TRBJ2-2,NA,TGTGCCAGCAGCCAGCAGCCGAACACCGGGGAGCTGTTTTTT,CASSQQPNTGELFF
TRBV20-1,NA,TRBJ1-5,NA,TGCAGTGCTAGAGCCCCCGCTTCAAGCCAAGAGACCCAGCATTTT,CSARAPASSQETQHF
TRBV5-4,TRBD2,TRBJ2-7,NA,TGTGCCAGCAGGACTAGCGGGGGCGGGGAGCAGTACTTC,CASRTSGGGEQYF
TRBV2,NA,TRBJ2-7,NA,TGTGCCACCCTACTCGGCAGCGGCACCTACGAGCAGTACTTC,CATLLGSGTYEQYF
TRBV24-1,TRBD2,TRBJ2-3,few,TGTGCCACCAGTGATATTAGCGGGGGGTTAGATACGCAGTATTTT,CATSDISGGLDTQYF
TRBV10-1,TRBD1,TRBJ2-2,many,TGCGCCAGCAGCCCAGGACAGGGCGTGCTGTTTTTT,CASSPGQGVLFF
TRBV19,TRBD2,TRBJ2-7,NA,TGTGCCAGTAGTATAGATCGCGGGAGGCCCCCCTACGAGCAGTACTTC,CASSIDRGRPPYEQYF
TRBV7-9,TRBD2,TRBJ2-1,NA,TGTGCCAGCAGCTTAAAGCGGGAGATCTTC,CASSLKREIF
TRBV2,NA,TRBJ2-7,NA,TGTGCCAGCGAGGGGGAGAGCTCCTACGAGCAGTACTTC,CASEGESSYEQYF
TRBV5-1,NA,TRBJ2-5,NA,TGCGCCAGCAGGGATGCCGGGACAAACCAAGAGACCCAGTACTTC,CASRDAGTNQETQYF
TRBV5-1,NA,TRBJ1-2,many,TGCGCCAGCACCCTGGCGGGATCGGCAGGGGACTATGGCTACACCTTC,CASTLAGSAGDYGYTF
TRBV7-9,TRBD1,TRBJ1-2,NA,TGTGCCAGCACCCAGATCCCAGGGGGAGACACCTTC,CASTQIPGGDTF
TRBV5-1,TRBD1,TRBJ2-5,many,TGCGCCAGCAGCAGAGGACAGGTCCAAGAGACCCAGTACTTC,CASSRGQVQETQYF
TRBV12-3/TRBV12-4,NA,TRBJ1-4,NA,TGTGCCAGCAGCAGGACCGGGGACGCCTTTGAAAAACTGTTTTTT,CASSRTGDAFEKLFF
TRBV6-6,NA,TRBJ2-5,many,TGTGCCAGCAGTTATTCCGGAGAGACCCAGTACTTC,CASSYSGETQYF
TRBV10-3,NA,TRBJ1-1,NA,TGTGCCATCAGTGGGAAACAGAACACTGAAGCTTTCTTT,CAISGKQNTEAFF
TRBV18,TRBD2,TRBJ2-1,NA,TGTGCCAGCTCACCCTCTACTAGCGATGAGCAGTTCTTC,CASSPSTSDEQFF
TRBV29-1,NA,TRBJ2-2,NA,TGCAGCGTCGATAGCGGAGCGAACACCGGGGAGCTGTTTTTT,CSVDSGANTGELFF